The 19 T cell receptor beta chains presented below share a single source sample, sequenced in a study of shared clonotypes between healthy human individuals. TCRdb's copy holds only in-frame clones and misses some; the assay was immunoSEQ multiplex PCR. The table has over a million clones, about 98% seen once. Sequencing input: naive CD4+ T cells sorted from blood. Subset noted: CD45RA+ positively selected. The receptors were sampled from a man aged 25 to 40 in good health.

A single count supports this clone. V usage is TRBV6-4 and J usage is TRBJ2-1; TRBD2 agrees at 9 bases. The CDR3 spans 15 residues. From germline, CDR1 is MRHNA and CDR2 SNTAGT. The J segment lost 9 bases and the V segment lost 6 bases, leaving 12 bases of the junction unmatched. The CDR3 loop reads CASSALAGALGEQFF. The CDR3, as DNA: TGTGCCAGCAGCGCCTTAGCGGGAGCCTTGGGTGAGCAGTTCTTC.

This CDR3 is CASSFQVGYQETQYF. As DNA, the CDR3 is TGCGCCAGCAGCTTCCAGGTGGGTTACCAAGAGACCCAGTACTTC. This rearrangement joins TRBV5-1 to TRBJ2-5; D is unresolved. Per germline, CDR1 SGHRS and CDR2 YFSETQ. This CDR3 contains 15 residues. V lost 2 bases, J lost 0 bases, and 11 bases lay in between. The full variable domain, rest sourced from reference TRBV5-1 and TRBJ2-5, is KAGVTQTPRYLIKTRGQQVTLSCSPISGHRSVSWYQQTPGQGLQFLFEYFSETQRNKGNFPGRFSGRQFSNSRSEMNVSTLELGDSALYLCASSFQVGYQETQYFGPGTRLLVL.

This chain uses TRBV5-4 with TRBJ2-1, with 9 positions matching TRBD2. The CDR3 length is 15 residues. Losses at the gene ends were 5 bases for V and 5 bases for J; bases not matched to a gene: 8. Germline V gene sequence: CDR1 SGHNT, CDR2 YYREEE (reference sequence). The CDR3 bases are TGTGCCAGCAGAACCAAGACTAGCGGTGACAATGAGCAGTTCTTC. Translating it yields CASRTKTSGDNEQFF.

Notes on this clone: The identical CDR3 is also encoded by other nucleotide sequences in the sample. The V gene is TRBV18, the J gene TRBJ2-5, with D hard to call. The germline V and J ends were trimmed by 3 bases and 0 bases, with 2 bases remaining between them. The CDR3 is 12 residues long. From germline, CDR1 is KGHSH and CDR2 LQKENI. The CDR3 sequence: CASSPNQETQYF. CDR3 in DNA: TGTGCCAGCTCACCTAACCAAGAGACCCAGTACTTC. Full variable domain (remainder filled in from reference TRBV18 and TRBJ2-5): NAGVMQNPRHLVRRRGQEARLRCSPMKGHSHVYWYRQLPEEGLKFMVYLQKENIIDESGMPKERFSAEFPKEGPSILRIQQVVRGDSAAYFCASSPNQETQYFGPGTRLLVL.

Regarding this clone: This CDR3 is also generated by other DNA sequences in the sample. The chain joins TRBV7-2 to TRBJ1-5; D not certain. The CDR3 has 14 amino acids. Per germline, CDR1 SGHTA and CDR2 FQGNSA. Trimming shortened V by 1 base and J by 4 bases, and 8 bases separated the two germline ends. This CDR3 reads CASSLGRRNQPQHF. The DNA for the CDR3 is TGTGCCAGCAGCTTAGGGCGACGGAATCAGCCCCAGCATTTT.

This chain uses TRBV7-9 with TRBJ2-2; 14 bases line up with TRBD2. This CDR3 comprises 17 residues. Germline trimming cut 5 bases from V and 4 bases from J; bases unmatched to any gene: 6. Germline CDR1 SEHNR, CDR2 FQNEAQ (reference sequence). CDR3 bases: TGTGCCAGCAGCCGCTTGGGACTAGCGGGAGCCACCGGGGAGCTGTTTTTT. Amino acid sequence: CASSRLGLAGATGELFF.

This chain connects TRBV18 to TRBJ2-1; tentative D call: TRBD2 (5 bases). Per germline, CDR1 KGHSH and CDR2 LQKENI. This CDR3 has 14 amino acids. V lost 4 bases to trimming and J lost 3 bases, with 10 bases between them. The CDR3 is CASSRRGYYNEQFF. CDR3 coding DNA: TGTGCCAGCTCACGTCGGGGATACTACAATGAGCAGTTCTTC.

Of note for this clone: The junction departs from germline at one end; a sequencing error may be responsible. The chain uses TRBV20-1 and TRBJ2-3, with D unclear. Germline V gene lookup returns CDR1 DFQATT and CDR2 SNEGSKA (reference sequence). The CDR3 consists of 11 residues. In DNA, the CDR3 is TGCAGTGCTAGAGTCTCTAGTCTAAGGTTTTTT. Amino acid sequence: CSARVSSLRFF.

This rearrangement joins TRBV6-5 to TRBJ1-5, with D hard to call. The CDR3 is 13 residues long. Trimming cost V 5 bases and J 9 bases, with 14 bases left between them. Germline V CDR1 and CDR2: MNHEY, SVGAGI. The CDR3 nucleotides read TGTGCCAGCAGTCAACAACGGGATGCGCCCCAGCATTTT. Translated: CASSQQRDAPQHF.

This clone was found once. The CDR3 bases are TGTGCCAGCAGCCATCCCGGGACAGGGGGTACTGGTGGCTACACCTTC. It is translated as CASSHPGTGGTGGYTF. V usage is TRBV4-2 and J usage is TRBJ1-2; 11 positions agree with TRBD1. This CDR3 is built from 16 residues. The V gene end was trimmed by 3 bases and the J gene end by 7 bases; junction bases not matched to a gene: 10. Germline V gives CDR1 LGHNA, CDR2 YNFKEQ.

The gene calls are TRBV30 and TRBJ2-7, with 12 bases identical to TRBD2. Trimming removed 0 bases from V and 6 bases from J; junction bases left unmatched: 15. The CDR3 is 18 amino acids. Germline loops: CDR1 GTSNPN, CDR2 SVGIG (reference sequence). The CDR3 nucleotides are TGTGCCTGGAGTGTCGTAAGCGCTAGCGGGAGGGCCATATCCGAGCAGTACTTC. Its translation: CAWSVVSASGRAISEQYF.

In nucleotides, the CDR3 is TGTGCCAGCAGCTTTAGAGGACAGGTAAACGATGAAAAACTGTTTTTT. Its protein is CASSFRGQVNDEKLFF. V gene TRBV7-3 combines with J gene TRBJ1-4, with 7 bases matching TRBD1. There are 16 residues in the CDR3. Germline CDR1 is SGHTA and CDR2 is FQGTGA. V shed 3 bases, J shed 6 bases, and the junction held 10 bases outside the gene matches. Looking up the rest from reference TRBV7-3 and TRBJ1-4 gives the full variable domain: GAGVSQTPSNKVTEKGKYVELRCDPISGHTALYWYRQSLGQGPEFLIYFQGTGAADDSGLPNDRFFAVRPEGSVSTLKIQRTERGDSAVYLCASSFRGQVNDEKLFFGSGTQLSVL.

CDR3 coding DNA: TGTGCCAGCAGCCCGCCGGGGGGGAGGGGCACTGAAGCTTTCTTT. This translates into CASSPPGGRGTEAFF. The chain carries TRBV28 and TRBJ1-1; maybe TRBD1 (5 bases). The length of the CDR3 is 15 residues. CDR1 is MDHEN and CDR2 is SYDVKM in the germline V gene. Trimming left V 6 bases short and J 4 bases short, with 18 bases between.

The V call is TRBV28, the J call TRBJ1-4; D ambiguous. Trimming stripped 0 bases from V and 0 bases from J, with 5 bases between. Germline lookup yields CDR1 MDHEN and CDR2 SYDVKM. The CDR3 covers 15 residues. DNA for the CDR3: TGTGCCAGCAGTTTATGGGCAGCAACTAATGAAAAACTGTTTTTT. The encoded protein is CASSLWAATNEKLFF.

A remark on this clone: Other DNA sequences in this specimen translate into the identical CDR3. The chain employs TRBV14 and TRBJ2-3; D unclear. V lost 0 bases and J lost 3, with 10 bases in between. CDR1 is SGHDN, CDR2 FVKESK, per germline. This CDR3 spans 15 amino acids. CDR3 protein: CASSQDPGRTDTQYF. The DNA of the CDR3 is TGTGCCAGCAGCCAAGATCCGGGCAGGACAGATACGCAGTATTTT. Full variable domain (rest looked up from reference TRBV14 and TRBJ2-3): EAGVTQFPSHSVIEKGQTVTLRCDPISGHDNLYWYRRVMGKEIKFLLHFVKESKQDESGMPNNRFLAERTGGTYSTLKVQPAELEDSGVYFCASSQDPGRTDTQYFGPGTRLTVL.

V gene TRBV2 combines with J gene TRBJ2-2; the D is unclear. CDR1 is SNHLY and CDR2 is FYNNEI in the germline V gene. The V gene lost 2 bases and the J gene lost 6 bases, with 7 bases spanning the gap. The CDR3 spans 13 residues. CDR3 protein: CASSEYRPGELFF. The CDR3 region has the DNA TGTGCCAGCAGTGAATATCGCCCCGGGGAGCTGTTTTTT.

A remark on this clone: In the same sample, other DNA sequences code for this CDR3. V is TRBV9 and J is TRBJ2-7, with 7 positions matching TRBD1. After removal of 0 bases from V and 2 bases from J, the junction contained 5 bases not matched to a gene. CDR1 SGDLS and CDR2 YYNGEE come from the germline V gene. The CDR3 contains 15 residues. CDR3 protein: CASSVGGTATYEQYF. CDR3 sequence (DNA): TGTGCCAGCAGCGTAGGGGGGACAGCCACCTACGAGCAGTACTTC.

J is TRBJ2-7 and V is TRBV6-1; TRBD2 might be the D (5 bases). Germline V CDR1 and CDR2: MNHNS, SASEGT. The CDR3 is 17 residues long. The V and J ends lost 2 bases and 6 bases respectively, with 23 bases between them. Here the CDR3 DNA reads TGTGCCAGCAGTGAACCCTCTCCTACGTGGGAGATCGGCGAGCAGTACTTC. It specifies CASSEPSPTWEIGEQYF.

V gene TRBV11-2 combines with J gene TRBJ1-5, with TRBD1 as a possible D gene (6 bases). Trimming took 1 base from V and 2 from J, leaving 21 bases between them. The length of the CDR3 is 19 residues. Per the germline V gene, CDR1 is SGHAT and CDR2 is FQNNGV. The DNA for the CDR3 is TGTGCCAGCAGCTTAGGGGCCACCTGGGGGGCCCTTGGCAATCAGCCCCAGCATTTT. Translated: CASSLGATWGALGNQPQHF.